Reported below is one TCR beta chain. This record belongs to a study of T cell changes during pregnancy in multiple sclerosis. Clones were read by immunoSEQ multiplex PCR, and TCRdb kept only the in-frame ones, dropping some. The sample yields about 40,000 clones, around 94% seen once. Trimming cost V 5 bases and J 6 bases; bases outside gene matches: 7. The length of the CDR3 is 16 residues. Germline CDR1 reads WSHSY; CDR2 reads SAAADI. The starting material was peripheral blood, obtained in the third trimester of pregnancy. V and J are TRBV10-2 and TRBJ2-5; 15 positions match TRBD2. The sequence was collected from a female donor with multiple sclerosis, enrolled in a pregnancy study. The CDR3 DNA reads as TGCGCCAGCAGTTCCGGACTAGCGGGAGGGAGGAAGACCCAGTACTTC. The encoded protein is CASSSGLAGGRKTQYF.